This record concerns one T cell receptor beta chain sequence. As yet, its antigen is unknown. The assay was immunoSEQ multiplex PCR, and TCRdb's table has in-frame clones only and misses some. The data show about 22,000 clones, 70% to 85% seen once. The sample is drawn from a study of T cells in tuberculosis. On the study more broadly: Within 7 days of starting treatment, or before, PBMC were stored. Broader study findings: Smaller distances to GMM-specific TCRs suggested their expansion in active tuberculosis.

The CDR3 extends over 15 amino acids. Germline values: CDR1 MNHEY, CDR2 SVGAGI. V lost 4 bases and J lost 6; bases outside the gene matches: 12. The time point here: new active TB diagnosis, blood taken before or within 7 days of starting treatment. Patients were newly diagnosed, HIV-seronegative, and aged 18 or older. Each donor contributed 85,000 to 100,000 T cells on average, unsorted. The source is an adult with tuberculosis. Sequencing used PBMCs, obtained at tuberculosis diagnosis. V usage is TRBV6-5 and J usage is TRBJ2-7, with 7 bases lining up with TRBD2. CDR3: CASSSQGGNFFEQYF. CDR3 nucleotides: TGTGCCAGCAGTTCCCAGGGAGGGAACTTTTTCGAGCAGTACTTC.